The entry below describes one TCR beta chain. Its antigen is currently unknown. This CDR3 contains 15 residues. V dropped 4 bases and J dropped 4 bases, with 17 bases sitting between them. Germline CDR1 and CDR2: LGHNT and FRNRAP. Newly diagnosed patients aged 18 to 65 had hyperthyroidism of under 2 months' duration. Criteria for exclusion of patients were uncontrolled infection, other autoimmune disease, pregnancy or lactation. The data were taken from a study of T cells in Graves' hyperthyroidism and ophthalmopathy. Whole-study results and caveats: In blood, most of the thyroid clonotypes expanded above 0.001 were also present. In validation, the model predicted ophthalmopathy. These predictions came a median approximately 5.9 months before onset.

Amplification of TCR beta CDR3 regions was performed using RNA transcripts as template. During a first-round RT-PCR of the TCR CDR3, the HTBI primer set was used. From the multiplex PCR reads, TCRdb called clonotypes with MiXCR, one entry per CDR3 protein. This table holds roughly 700,000 distinct CDR3 sequences, 17% found once. The origin of this receptor is a man aged 50 to 60 with Graves' hyperthyroidism. This chain uses TRBV12-5 with TRBJ2-7; maybe TRBD1 (5 bases). The sample was blood. The chain's CDR3 is CASGSDQGNLYEQYF. The CDR3 bases are TGTGCTAGTGGTTCAGACCAGGGCAATTTGTACGAGCAGTACTTC.